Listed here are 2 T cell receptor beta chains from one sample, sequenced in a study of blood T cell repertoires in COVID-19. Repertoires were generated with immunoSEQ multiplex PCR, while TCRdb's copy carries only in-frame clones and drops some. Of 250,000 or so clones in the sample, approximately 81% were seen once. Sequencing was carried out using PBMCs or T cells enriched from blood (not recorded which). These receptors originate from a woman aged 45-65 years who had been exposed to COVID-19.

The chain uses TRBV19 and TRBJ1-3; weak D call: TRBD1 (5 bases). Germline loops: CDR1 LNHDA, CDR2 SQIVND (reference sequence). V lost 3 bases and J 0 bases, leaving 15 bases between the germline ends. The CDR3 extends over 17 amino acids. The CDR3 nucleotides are TGTGCCAGTAGTATCTCTACTACAGGAGTCTCTGGAAACACCATATATTTT. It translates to CASSISTTGVSGNTIYF.

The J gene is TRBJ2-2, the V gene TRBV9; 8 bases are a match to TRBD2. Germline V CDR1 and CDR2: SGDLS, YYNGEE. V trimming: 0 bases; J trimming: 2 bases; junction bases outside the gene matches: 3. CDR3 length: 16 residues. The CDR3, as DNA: TGTGCCAGCAGCGTAGACGGGGGGGCTAACACCGGGGAGCTGTTTTTT. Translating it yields CASSVDGGANTGELFF.